Described below is a single T cell receptor (beta chain) sequence and its context. What this receptor recognizes is not known. No qualities accompany the bases; no much larger clone lies one base away. The CDR1 and CDR2 encoded by the germline V gene (reference sequence) are SEHNR and FQNEAQ. A distance of 10 bases separates the germline ends of V and J, which lose 4 bases and 10 bases respectively. The CDR3 sequence holds 11 residues, the cysteine and phenylalanine included. This entry keeps only the CDR3 DNA: 33 bases, framed from base 1. This specimen belongs to a study of T cells in Graves' hyperthyroidism and ophthalmopathy (dated by TCRdb to the late 2010s). For the study in its entirety: To identify distinguishing TCR V-J signatures, a discovery cohort of around 100 patients was used, comprising approximately 40 with Graves' ophthalmopathy and 57 with stable Graves' hyperthyroidism. Prospective prediction of ophthalmopathy was tested in an independent validation cohort of 18 hyperthyroidism patients and 15 to 17 patients who later progressed to ophthalmopathy. For training and testing, the 100 or so patients in the discovery cohort were randomly divided in a 7:3 ratio. Thyroid tissue and blood T-cell repertoires from six Graves' hyperthyroidism patients were also compared in the study. Once sampling was done, hyperthyroidism patients were given methimazole at a starting dose of 30 mg daily, whereas ophthalmopathy patients were given high-dose intravenous methylprednisolone. According to the paper, TCR Vbeta CDR3 sequencing was carried out on 135 peripheral blood samples, which came from 40 to 45 ophthalmopathy, approximately 72 hyperthyroidism and some 17 progressor patients. The investigation overall reported the following: A 13 V-J signature model separated ophthalmopathy from stable hyperthyroidism, with 87.88% sensitivity and 81% to 83% specificity in cross-validation and 80%/75% in testing. Most expanded thyroid clonotypes (frequency above 0.001) were also found in blood, which suggests that blood repertoires may mirror thyroid immune responses. In validation, the model predicted progression to ophthalmopathy a median of roughly six months before onset, with over 55% sensitivity and 72.22% specificity. Sample size was not statistically predetermined, and blinding of investigators to group allocation was not performed.

Amplification of TCR beta CDR3 regions was carried out from RNA transcripts. For the first round of RT-PCR on the TCR CDR3, the HTBI primer set was used together with the Qiagen OneStep RT-PCR kit. A second multiplex PCR round built the libraries, followed by size selection and purification. Libraries were sequenced paired-end with 100 bp reads on an Illumina HiSeq2000. The paper's data handling went like this. SOAPnuke was used to process the raw data, with reads discarded if the reads contained adapters or uncalled bases, had a mean Phred below 15, or lacked an exact constant-primer or identifier match. High-quality paired reads were merged using COPE v1.2.5, and each unique nucleotide sequence was defined as a clonotype. Clonotypes were aligned to IMGT TRBV, TRBD and TRBJ reference segments using MiTCR v1.1. Analysis was restricted to V-J combinations with a frequency above 0.0001, which covered 98% to 99.2% of repertoires. A TCS score was defined as the ratio of F50 (clonal expansion) to E x V (chaos), with BLOSUM62-based TCRdist applied between CDR3 peptides within each V-J. Welch's t-statistics and random forest reduced roughly 540 V-J features to 13, which were used in a naive Bayes classifier (R e1071). The Morisita-Horn index was used to measure how similar the thyroid and blood repertoires were. TCRdb took the public reads, trimmed them with fastp at Q25, ran MiXCR for clone calling and kept in-frame beta chains. Merged by CDR3 protein, the rows form single entries marked with the most common genes and DNA. The V and J calls reflect TCRdb's pipeline rather than the authors' work. The sample table lists 540,000 or so distinct CDR3 sequences, under 60% of them with a count of one. 19% of the sample is taken by the ten largest.

Any patient with an uncontrolled infection, another autoimmune disease, pregnancy or lactation was excluded. Diagnoses were established on the basis of clinical symptoms, serum thyroxine and TRAb, thyroid ultrasound, and orbital computed tomography. Trizol reagent was used to extract total RNA, and RNA quality was then checked on an Agilent 2100 Bioanalyzer. The sequence derives from an adult woman with Graves' disease, either hyperthyroidism or ophthalmopathy (not recorded which). The specimen was peripheral blood or thyroid tissue (not recorded which). Recombination connected TRBV7-9 to TRBJ2-5, and the D gene may be TRBD1, 6 bases matching. The DNA reads as follows: TGTGCCAGCAGCTCAACAGGGAACCAGTACTTC. Its protein is CASSSTGNQYF.